A single sample gave rise to the 22 T cell receptor beta chains below, sequenced in a study of post-analysis software for immune sequencing data. Unique molecular identifiers were carried by the TCR beta cDNA libraries. TCRdb re-called the PCR reads through MiXCR, storing one row per CDR3 protein. The sample lists a few hundred thousand distinct CDR3 sequences; roughly 38% were seen once. Study conclusions and caveats: When patients were compared with controls, a handful of TRBV segments were more frequent, TRBV5-6, TRBV5-1 and TRBV20-1 among them.

For these receptors, no antigen is known. The source material was blood. These receptors came from a girl aged 2-10 years with multiple sclerosis.

This clonotype was seen more than once but under ten times. The rearrangement uses TRBV25-1 and TRBJ1-4; TRBD1 matches at 10 bases. The CDR3 runs to 14 residues. The germline V gene has CDR1 MGHDK and CDR2 SYGVNS. With V trimmed by 6 bases and J by 14 bases, 12 bases remained unmatched. Here the CDR3 reads CASRPGQGIWQLFF. As DNA, the CDR3 is TGTGCCAGCAGACCGGGACAGGGGATTTGGCAGCTGTTTTTT.

This chain joins TRBV2 and TRBJ2-1, with 7 bases lining up with TRBD2. V trimming: 6 bases; J trimming: 6 bases; junction bases outside the gene matches: 26. Per the germline V gene, CDR1 is SNHLY and CDR2 is FYNNEI. The CDR3 consists of 20 residues. The DNA of the CDR3 is TGTGCCAGCAGCGAGTGGGACGAGACCGGTGAGCGGGATAGGGGCAATGAGCAGTTCTTC. It is translated as CASSEWDETGERDRGNEQFF. The full variable domain, in which reference TRBV2 and TRBJ2-1 provide the parts outside the CDR3, is EPEVTQTPSHQVTQMGQEVILRCVPISNHLYFYWYRQILGQKVEFLVSFYNNEISEKSEIFDDQFSVERPDGSNFTLKIRSTKLEDSAMYFCASSEWDETGERDRGNEQFFGPGTRLTVL.

This clonotype showed up just a few times. This chain joins TRBV18 and TRBJ2-3, with 12 bases lining up with TRBD1. The CDR3 runs 15 residues. The J segment lost 5 bases and the V segment lost 10 bases, leaving 10 bases of the junction unmatched. Germline-derived CDR1 and CDR2 are KGHSH and LQKENI. The chain's CDR3 is CATHKGQGAEDTQYF. In nucleotides, the CDR3 is TGTGCCACTCACAAGGGACAGGGGGCAGAAGATACGCAGTATTTT.

This clonotype was detected only a few times. A much larger clone sits a single nucleotide away, making a read error possible. The chain employs TRBV20-1 and TRBJ2-5; possible D gene TRBD2, 6 bases. This CDR3 comprises 15 residues. Germline CDR1 and CDR2: DFQATT and SNEGSKA (reference sequence). The CDR3 is CSAITFAGSQEAQYF. For the CDR3, the DNA is TGCAGTGCTATTACTTTCGCGGGATCTCAAGAGGCCCAGTACTTC.

The J gene is TRBJ2-1, the V gene TRBV28; TRBD1 is a possible D gene (6 bases). Germline-derived CDR1 and CDR2 are MDHEN and SYDVKM. The V and J ends lost 4 bases and 3 bases respectively, with 13 bases between them. The CDR3 has 15 residues. CDR3 nucleotides: TGTGCCAGCAGTTATAGACAGGCGGGCTACAATGAGCAGTTCTTC. Its translation is CASSYRQAGYNEQFF.

The chain recombines TRBV7-3 with TRBJ1-1; TRBD1 is a possible D gene (5 bases). This CDR3 is built from 13 residues. V was shortened by 1 base and J by 7 bases, with 10 bases between the two germline ends. Germline CDR1 and CDR2: SGHTA and FQGTGA. CDR3 in amino acids: CASSLSNRHEAFF. CDR3 DNA sequence: TGTGCCAGCAGCTTAAGTAACAGGCATGAAGCTTTCTTT.

In its sample, this clonotype was seen a few times. The chain joins TRBV10-3 to TRBJ2-5; 9 bases are a match to TRBD1. Looked up from germline, CDR1 is ENHRY and CDR2 is SYGVKD. This CDR3 has 12 amino acids. With V trimmed by 6 bases and J by 5 bases, 1 base remained unmatched. CDR3 bases: TGTGCCATCAGGGACAGGGGTGAGACCCAGTACTTC. Encoded protein: CAIRDRGETQYF.

The rearrangement uses TRBV6-5 and TRBJ2-5; D may be TRBD2 (6 bases). V lost 6 bases, J lost 7 bases, and 12 bases lay in between. This CDR3 is built from 12 residues. Germline CDR1 reads MNHEY; CDR2 reads SVGAGI. DNA of the CDR3: TGTGCCAGCAGCCGTCCCGGGAGGACCCAGTACTTC. This encodes CASSRPGRTQYF.

The gene calls are TRBV5-6 and TRBJ2-5, with D perhaps TRBD1 (8 bases). Germline V gene data show CDR1 as SGHDT and CDR2 as YYEEEE. The CDR3 is 14 amino acids. V lost 1 base and J lost 4, with 11 bases in between. CDR3 residues: CASSLYRGGETQYF. CDR3 nucleotide sequence: TGTGCCAGCAGCTTGTACAGGGGGGGAGAGACCCAGTACTTC.

The CDR3 DNA sequence: TGTGCCAGCAGCCAAGAACTCAGGGGGACCCGGGGAGCCAAAAACATTCAGTACTTC. Translated, it gives CASSQELRGTRGAKNIQYF. The chain uses TRBV4-2 and TRBJ2-4, with 7 nucleotides matching TRBD1. The junction had 11 bases not matched to a gene; V was cut back by 0 bases and J by 0 bases. The length of the CDR3 is 19 residues. Germline CDR1 is LGHNA and CDR2 is YNFKEQ.

This clonotype was observed a handful of times. The chain combines TRBV20-1 with TRBJ2-1; no definite D call. The CDR3 spans 12 residues. V lost 6 bases to trimming and J lost 8 bases, with 14 bases between them. Germline CDR1 is DFQATT and CDR2 is SNEGSKA (reference sequence). CDR3 DNA: TGCAGTGCCCCAGACTTAACCGATGAGCAGTTCTTC. Translating gives CSAPDLTDEQFF.

The rearrangement joins TRBV20-1 to TRBJ2-5; 11 bases fit TRBD2. V trimming: 3 bases; J trimming: 5 bases; junction bases outside the gene matches: 11. There are 16 residues in the CDR3. Germline assignment: CDR1 DFQATT and CDR2 SNEGSKA (reference sequence). The CDR3 DNA reads as TGCAGTGCTAGGCCCACCTCAAGACTAGCGGGGGAGACCCAGTACTTC. Residues: CSARPTSRLAGETQYF.

The chain links TRBV7-2 to TRBJ2-3, with D perhaps matching TRBD2 (5 bases). Germline CDR1 is SGHTA and CDR2 is FQGNSA. There are 12 residues in the CDR3. Trimming took 1 base from V and 7 from J, leaving 6 bases between them. In DNA, the CDR3 is TGTGCCAGCAGCTTAGTGGACTATACGCAGTATTTT. Protein: CASSLVDYTQYF.

This clonotype was detected only once. The rearrangement links TRBV28 to TRBJ2-1; TRBD2 matches 11 bases. V lost 4 bases to trimming and J lost 6 bases; unmatched junction nucleotides: 8. From germline, CDR1 is MDHEN and CDR2 SYDVKM. CDR3 length: 16 amino acids. The chain's CDR3 is CASSSYSGRARNEQFF. CDR3 nucleotide sequence: TGTGCCAGCAGTTCATATAGCGGGAGGGCCCGCAATGAGCAGTTCTTC. The whole variable domain, remainder taken from reference TRBV28 and TRBJ2-1, is DVKVTQSSRYLVKRTGEKVFLECVQDMDHENMFWYRQDPGLGLRLIYFSYDVKMKEKGDIPEGYSVSREKKERFSLILESASTNQTSMYLCASSSYSGRARNEQFFGPGTRLTVL.

The chain carries TRBV5-8 and TRBJ2-4, with TRBD2 matching over 8 bases. The DNA end is more similar to TRBJ2-7, so the J call may be wrong. CDR1 and CDR2 (germline): SGHTS, YDEGEE. The CDR3 length is 14 residues. DNA for the CDR3: TGTGCCAGCAGCTCCCGGGAGGGCTGGATCGAGCAGTACTTC. This codes for CASSSREGWIEQYF.

The V and J genes are TRBV20-1 and TRBJ1-4; D is uncertain. The CDR3 consists of 13 residues. Germline V lookup: CDR1 DFQATT, CDR2 SNEGSKA (reference sequence). V dropped 6 bases and J dropped 4 bases, with 12 bases sitting between them. The DNA of the CDR3 is TGCAGTGCGGCAGGTGCCTATAATGAAAAACTGTTTTTT. Protein: CSAAGAYNEKLFF.

The chain links TRBV9 to TRBJ2-1; D is perhaps TRBD2 (7 bases). Germline CDR1 and CDR2: SGDLS and YYNGEE. This CDR3 comprises 16 residues. Trimming shortened V by 1 base and J by 4 bases, and 15 bases separated the two germline ends. CDR3 DNA sequence: TGTGCCAGCAGCGTATGGGGCGGGGGCCAATACAATGAGCAGTTCTTC. This sequence encodes CASSVWGGGQYNEQFF.

This clonotype occurred many times. This chain joins TRBV28 and TRBJ2-7; D unclear. The CDR3 length is 13 residues. The germline V gene has CDR1 MDHEN and CDR2 SYDVKM. V was pared by 1 base and J by 2 bases, with 6 bases between. Written as DNA, the CDR3 is TGTGCCAGCAGTTTATCTACCACCTACGAGCAGTACTTC. Protein product: CASSLSTTYEQYF.

The table lists this clonotype with a few counts. The chain uses TRBV28 and TRBJ2-4, with D perhaps TRBD2 (6 bases). The V gene's germline CDR1 is MDHEN and CDR2 SYDVKM. This CDR3 has 11 residues. Trimming cost V 6 bases and J 13 bases, with 13 bases left between them. The CDR3 region is CASRAVREQYF. In DNA, the CDR3 is TGTGCCAGCAGAGCCGTACGGGAGCAGTACTTC.

The rearrangement links TRBV29-1 to TRBJ2-3, with D uncertain. Germline lookup yields CDR1 SQVTM and CDR2 ANQGSEA. V lost 4 bases and J lost 2, with 10 bases in between. This CDR3 is 13 amino acids long. CDR3 DNA sequence: TGCAGCGTTGGCCACAGAGCCACAGATACGCAGTATTTT. Protein product: CSVGHRATDTQYF.

The rearrangement joins TRBV29-1 to TRBJ2-1; D is undetermined. The CDR3 runs 12 residues. V was trimmed by 7 bases and J by 5 bases, leaving 12 bases between them. Germline loops: CDR1 SQVTM, CDR2 ANQGSEA. The CDR3 DNA is TGCAGCGAATTGCGATCCCACAATGAGCAGTTCTTC. Protein: CSELRSHNEQFF.

This clonotype showed up just a few times. The chain links TRBV20-1 to TRBJ2-7; D assignment may be TRBD1 or TRBD2 (5 bases each). With 0 bases removed from V and 4 bases from J, the gap between germline ends came to 10 bases. The CDR3 has 13 residues. Germline-derived CDR1 and CDR2 are DFQATT and SNEGSKA (reference sequence). The CDR3 is CSAREGREYEQYF. The CDR3 DNA is TGCAGTGCTAGAGAAGGCAGGGAGTACGAGCAGTACTTC.